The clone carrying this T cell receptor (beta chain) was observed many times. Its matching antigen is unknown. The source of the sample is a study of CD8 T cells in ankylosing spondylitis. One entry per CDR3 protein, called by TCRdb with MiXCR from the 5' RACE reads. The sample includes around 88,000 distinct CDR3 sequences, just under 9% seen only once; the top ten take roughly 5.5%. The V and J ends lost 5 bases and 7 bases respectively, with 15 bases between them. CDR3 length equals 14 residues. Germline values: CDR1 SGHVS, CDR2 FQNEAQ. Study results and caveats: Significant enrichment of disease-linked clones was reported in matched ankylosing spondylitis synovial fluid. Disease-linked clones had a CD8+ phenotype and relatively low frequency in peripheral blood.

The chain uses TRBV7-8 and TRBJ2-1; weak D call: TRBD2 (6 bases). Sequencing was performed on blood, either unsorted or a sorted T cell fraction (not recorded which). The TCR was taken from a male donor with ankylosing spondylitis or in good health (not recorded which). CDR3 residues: CASSGPGLLNEQFF. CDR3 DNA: TGTGCCAGCAGCGGACCGGGACTCCTTAATGAGCAGTTCTTC.